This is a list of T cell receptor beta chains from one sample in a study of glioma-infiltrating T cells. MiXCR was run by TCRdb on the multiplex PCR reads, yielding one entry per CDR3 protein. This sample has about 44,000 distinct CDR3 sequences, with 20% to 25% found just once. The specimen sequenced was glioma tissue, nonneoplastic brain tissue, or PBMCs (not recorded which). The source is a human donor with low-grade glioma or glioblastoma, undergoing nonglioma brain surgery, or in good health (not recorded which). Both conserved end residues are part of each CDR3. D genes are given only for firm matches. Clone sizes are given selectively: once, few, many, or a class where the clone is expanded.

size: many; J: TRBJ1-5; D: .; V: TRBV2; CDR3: CASTQDGDNEEGNQPQHF; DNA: TGTGCCAGCACTCAAGATGGGGATAATGAGGAAGGCAATCAGCCCCAGCATTTT
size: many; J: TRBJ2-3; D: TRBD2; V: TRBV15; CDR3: CATSLAGYTDTQYF; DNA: TGTGCCACCTCACTAGCGGGGTACACAGATACGCAGTATTTT
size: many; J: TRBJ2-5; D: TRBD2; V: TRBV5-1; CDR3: CASSPSGGAGETQYF; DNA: TGCGCCAGCAGCCCAAGCGGGGGGGCCGGAGAGACCCAGTACTTC
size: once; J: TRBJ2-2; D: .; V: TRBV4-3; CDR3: CASSEVPDPGELFF; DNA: TGCGCCAGCAGCGAGGTACCGGACCCCGGGGAGCTGTTTTTT
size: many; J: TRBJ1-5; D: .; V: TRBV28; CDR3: CASRIPQQGSNQPQHF; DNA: TGTGCCAGCAGAATCCCCCAGCAGGGAAGCAATCAGCCCCAGCATTTT
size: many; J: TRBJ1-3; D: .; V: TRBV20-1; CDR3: CSAREGWSSGNTIYF; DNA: TGCAGTGCCAGGGAGGGTTGGAGCTCTGGAAACACCATATATTTT
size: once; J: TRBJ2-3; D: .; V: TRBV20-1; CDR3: CSAAVGTQYF; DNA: TGCAGTGCGGCGGTGGGTACCCAGTATTTT
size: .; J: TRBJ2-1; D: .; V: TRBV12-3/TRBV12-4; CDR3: CASSLSTLGYNEQFF; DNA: TGTGCCAGCAGTTTATCTACCCTGGGTTACAATGAGCAGTTCTTC
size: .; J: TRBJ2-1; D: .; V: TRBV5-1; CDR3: CASSFLYANEQFF; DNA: TGCGCCAGCAGCTTCTTGTATGCGAATGAGCAGTTCTTC
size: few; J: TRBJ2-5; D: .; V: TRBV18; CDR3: CASSPAREETQYF; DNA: TGTGCCAGCTCACCGGCCCGTGAAGAGACCCAGTACTTC
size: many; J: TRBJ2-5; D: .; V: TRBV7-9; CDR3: CASSGDGKETQYF; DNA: TGTGCCAGCAGCGGAGACGGAAAAGAGACCCAGTACTTC
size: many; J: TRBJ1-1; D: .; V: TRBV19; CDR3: CASSIAGALNTEAFF; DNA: TGTGCCAGTAGTATAGCCGGGGCCCTGAACACTGAAGCTTTCTTT
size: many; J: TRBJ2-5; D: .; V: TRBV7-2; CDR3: CASSRKGGETQYF; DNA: TGTGCCAGCAGCAGGAAGGGAGGAGAGACCCAGTACTTC
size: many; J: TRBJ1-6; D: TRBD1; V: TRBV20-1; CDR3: CSAREFGTGVLLDNSPLHF; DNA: TGCAGTGCTAGAGAATTTGGGACAGGGGTTCTTCTTGATAATTCACCCCTCCACTTT
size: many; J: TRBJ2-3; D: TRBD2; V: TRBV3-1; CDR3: CASSQRAGGTDTQYF; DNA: TGTGCCAGCAGCCAGAGAGCGGGAGGGACGGATACGCAGTATTTT
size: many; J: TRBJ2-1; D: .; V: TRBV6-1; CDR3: CASSSPRASAYNEQFF; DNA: TGTGCCAGCAGCTCCCCCCGGGCTAGCGCCTACAATGAGCAGTTCTTC
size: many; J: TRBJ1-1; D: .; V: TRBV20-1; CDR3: CSASAGLQNTEAFF; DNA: TGCAGTGCTAGCGCGGGACTCCAGAACACTGAAGCTTTCTTT
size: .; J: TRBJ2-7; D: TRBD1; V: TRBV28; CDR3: CASSPPATGGREQYF; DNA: TGTGCCAGCAGCCCACCGGCGACAGGGGGCCGGGAGCAGTACTTC
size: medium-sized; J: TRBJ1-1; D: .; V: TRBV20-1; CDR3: CSPSQGDTEAFF; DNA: TGCAGTCCCTCACAGGGTGACACTGAAGCTTTCTTT
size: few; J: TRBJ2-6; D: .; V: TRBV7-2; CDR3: CASSPLRRRPSGANVLTF; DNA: TGTGCCAGCAGCCCCCTTCGTCGGCGACCCTCTGGGGCCAACGTCCTGACTTTC
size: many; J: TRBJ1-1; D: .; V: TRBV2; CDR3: CASSEPGAAFF; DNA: TGTGCCAGCAGCGAACCAGGGGCAGCTTTCTTT
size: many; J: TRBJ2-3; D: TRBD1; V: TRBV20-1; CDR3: CSALTGGPDTQYF; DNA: TGCAGTGCTCTTACAGGGGGCCCAGATACGCAGTATTTT
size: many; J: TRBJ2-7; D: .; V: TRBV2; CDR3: CASSDTTYEQYF; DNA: TGTGCCAGCAGTGACACCACCTACGAGCAGTACTTC
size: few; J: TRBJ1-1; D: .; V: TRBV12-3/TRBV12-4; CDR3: CASSRSPNTEAFF; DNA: TGTGCCAGCAGCCGGTCCCCGAACACTGAAGCTTTCTTT
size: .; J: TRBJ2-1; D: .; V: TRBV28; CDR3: CVSSLVVNEQFF; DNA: TGTGTTAGCAGTTTGGTAGTCAATGAGCAGTTCTTC
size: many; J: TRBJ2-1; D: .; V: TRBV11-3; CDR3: CASSFGQIHNEQFF; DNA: TGTGCCAGCAGCTTCGGACAGATACACAATGAGCAGTTCTTC
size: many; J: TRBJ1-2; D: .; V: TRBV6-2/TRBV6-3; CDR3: CASSYSGGGRLANYGYTF; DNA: TGTGCCAGCAGTTACAGTGGGGGGGGCCGATTGGCGAACTATGGCTACACCTTC
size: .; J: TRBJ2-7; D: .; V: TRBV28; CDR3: CASNTQDSMHWQYF; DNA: TGTGCCAGCAACACCCAAGACTCGATGCATTGGCAGTACTTC
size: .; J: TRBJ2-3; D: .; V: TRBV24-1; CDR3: CATSFGGHSDTQYF; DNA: TGTGCCACCAGCTTCGGGGGGCACTCAGATACGCAGTATTTT
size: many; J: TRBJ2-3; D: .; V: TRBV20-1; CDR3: CSARGQRSGLTDTQYF; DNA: TGCAGTGCTAGAGGCCAGCGTAGCGGACTCACAGATACGCAGTATTTT
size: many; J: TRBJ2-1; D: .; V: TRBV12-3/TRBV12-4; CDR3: CASSLVSGANEQFF; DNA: TGTGCCAGCAGTTTAGTGAGTGGGGCTAATGAGCAGTTCTTC
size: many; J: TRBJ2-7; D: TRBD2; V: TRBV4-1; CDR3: CASSQEPGLAAYEQYF; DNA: TGCGCCAGCAGCCAAGAGCCGGGACTAGCGGCGTACGAGCAGTACTTC
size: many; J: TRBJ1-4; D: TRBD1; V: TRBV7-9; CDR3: CASGDSGNEKLFF; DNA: TGTGCCAGCGGGGACAGCGGTAATGAAAAACTGTTTTTT
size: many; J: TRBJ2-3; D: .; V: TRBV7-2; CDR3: CASSPGYYNTDTQYF; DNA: TGTGCCAGCAGCCCAGGTTATTATAACACAGATACGCAGTATTTT
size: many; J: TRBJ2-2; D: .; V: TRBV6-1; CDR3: CASSEDGFTGELFF; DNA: TGTGCCAGCAGTGAAGACGGTTTCACCGGGGAGCTGTTTTTT